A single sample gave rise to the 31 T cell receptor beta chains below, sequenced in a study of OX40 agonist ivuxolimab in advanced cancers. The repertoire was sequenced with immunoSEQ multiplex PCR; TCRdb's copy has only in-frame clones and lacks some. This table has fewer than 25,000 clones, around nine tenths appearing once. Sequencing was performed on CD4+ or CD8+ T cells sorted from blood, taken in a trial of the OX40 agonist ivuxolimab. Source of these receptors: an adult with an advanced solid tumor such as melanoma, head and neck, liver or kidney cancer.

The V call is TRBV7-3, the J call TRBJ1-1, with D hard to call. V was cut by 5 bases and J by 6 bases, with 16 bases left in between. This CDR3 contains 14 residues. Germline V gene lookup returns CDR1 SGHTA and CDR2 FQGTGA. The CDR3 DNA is TGTGCCAGCAGCCCCTCGGGGAGGGAGTCTGAAGCTTTCTTT. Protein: CASSPSGRESEAFF.

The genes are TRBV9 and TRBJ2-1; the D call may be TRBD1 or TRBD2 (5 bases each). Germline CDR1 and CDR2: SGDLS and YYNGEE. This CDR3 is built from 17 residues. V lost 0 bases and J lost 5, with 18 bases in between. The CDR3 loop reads CASSVARTRGDNNEQFF. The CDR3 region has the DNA TGTGCCAGCAGCGTAGCACGGACCCGAGGGGATAACAATGAGCAGTTCTTC.

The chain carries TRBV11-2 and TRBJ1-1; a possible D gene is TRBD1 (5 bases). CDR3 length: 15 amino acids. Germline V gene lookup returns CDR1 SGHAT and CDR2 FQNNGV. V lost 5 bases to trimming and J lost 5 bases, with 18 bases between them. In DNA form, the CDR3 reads TGTGCCAGCAGCATAGGGGAGATTTCGTGGACTGAAGCTTTCTTT. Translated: CASSIGEISWTEAFF.

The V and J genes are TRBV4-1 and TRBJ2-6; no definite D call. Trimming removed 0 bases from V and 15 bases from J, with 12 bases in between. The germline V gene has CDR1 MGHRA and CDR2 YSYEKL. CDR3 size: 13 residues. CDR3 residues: CASSQDRAPSLTF. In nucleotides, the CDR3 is TGCGCCAGCAGCCAAGACCGGGCCCCCTCCCTGACTTTC.

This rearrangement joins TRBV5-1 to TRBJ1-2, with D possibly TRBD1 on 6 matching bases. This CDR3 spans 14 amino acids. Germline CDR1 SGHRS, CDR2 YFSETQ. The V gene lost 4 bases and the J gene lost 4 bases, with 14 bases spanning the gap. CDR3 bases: TGCGCCAGCAGCGAGTACAGGGACGGCTATGGCTACACCTTC. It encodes CASSEYRDGYGYTF. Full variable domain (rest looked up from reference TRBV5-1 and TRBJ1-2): KAGVTQTPRYLIKTRGQQVTLSCSPISGHRSVSWYQQTPGQGLQFLFEYFSETQRNKGNFPGRFSGRQFSNSRSEMNVSTLELGDSALYLCASSEYRDGYGYTFGSGTRLTVV.

CDR3 sequence: CASRPGLAGYEQYF. In nucleotides, the CDR3 is TGTGCCAGCAGGCCGGGACTAGCGGGATACGAGCAGTACTTC. The rearrangement joins TRBV2 to TRBJ2-7; TRBD2 matches at 13 bases. Germline lookup yields CDR1 SNHLY and CDR2 FYNNEI. This CDR3 region has 14 residues. After removal of 6 bases from V and 4 bases from J, the junction contained 3 bases not matched to a gene.

The CDR3 reads CASSSLLAGGYEQYF. DNA of the CDR3: TGTGCCAGTAGTTCTTTACTAGCGGGAGGCTACGAGCAGTACTTC. The chain has TRBV19 and TRBJ2-7, with 12 bases matching TRBD2. J was trimmed by 3 bases and V by 5 bases; bases with no gene match: 5. This CDR3 comprises 15 residues. Germline loops: CDR1 LNHDA, CDR2 SQIVND (reference sequence).

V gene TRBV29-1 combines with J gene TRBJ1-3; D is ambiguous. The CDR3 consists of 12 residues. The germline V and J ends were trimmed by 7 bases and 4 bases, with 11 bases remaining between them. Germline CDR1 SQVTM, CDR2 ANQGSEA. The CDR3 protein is CSGVGLGNTIYF. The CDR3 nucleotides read TGCAGCGGGGTTGGGCTCGGAAACACCATATATTTT.

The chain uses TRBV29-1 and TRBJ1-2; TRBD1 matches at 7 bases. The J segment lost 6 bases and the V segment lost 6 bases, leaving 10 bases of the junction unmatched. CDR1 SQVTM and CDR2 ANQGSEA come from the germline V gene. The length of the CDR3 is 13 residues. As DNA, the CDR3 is TGCAGCGTCTACTTACAGGGGAAGCATGGCTACACCTTC. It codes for CSVYLQGKHGYTF.

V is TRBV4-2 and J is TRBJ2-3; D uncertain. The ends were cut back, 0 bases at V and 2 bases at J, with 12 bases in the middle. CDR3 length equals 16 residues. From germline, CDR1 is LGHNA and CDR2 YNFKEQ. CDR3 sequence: CASSQDERWDTDTQYF. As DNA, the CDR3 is TGTGCCAGCAGCCAAGATGAGAGATGGGACACAGATACGCAGTATTTT.

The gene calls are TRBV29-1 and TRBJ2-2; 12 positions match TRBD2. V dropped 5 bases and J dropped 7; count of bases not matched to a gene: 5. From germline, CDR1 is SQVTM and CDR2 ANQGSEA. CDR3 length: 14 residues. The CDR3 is CSVSGLAGFGELFF. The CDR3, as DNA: TGCAGCGTTTCGGGACTAGCGGGTTTCGGGGAGCTGTTTTTT.

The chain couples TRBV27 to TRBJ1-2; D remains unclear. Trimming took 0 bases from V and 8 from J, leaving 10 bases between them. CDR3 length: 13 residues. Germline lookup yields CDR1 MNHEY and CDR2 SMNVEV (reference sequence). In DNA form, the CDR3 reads TGTGCCAGCAGTTTATCAAGGAGTTTGGGCTACACCTTC. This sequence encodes CASSLSRSLGYTF.

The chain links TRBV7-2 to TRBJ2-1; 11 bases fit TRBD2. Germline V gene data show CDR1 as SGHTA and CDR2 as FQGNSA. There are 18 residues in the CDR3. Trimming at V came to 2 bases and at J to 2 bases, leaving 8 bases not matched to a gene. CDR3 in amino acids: CASSLRLAGGTTYNEQFF. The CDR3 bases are TGTGCCAGCAGCTTAAGGCTAGCGGGAGGTACCACCTACAATGAGCAGTTCTTC.

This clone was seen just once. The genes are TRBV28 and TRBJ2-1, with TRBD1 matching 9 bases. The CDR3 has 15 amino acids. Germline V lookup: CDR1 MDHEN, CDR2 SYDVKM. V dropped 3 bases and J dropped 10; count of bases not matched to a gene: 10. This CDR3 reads CASSFLRDRVREQFF. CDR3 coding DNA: TGTGCCAGCAGTTTTTTGCGGGACAGGGTAAGGGAGCAGTTCTTC.

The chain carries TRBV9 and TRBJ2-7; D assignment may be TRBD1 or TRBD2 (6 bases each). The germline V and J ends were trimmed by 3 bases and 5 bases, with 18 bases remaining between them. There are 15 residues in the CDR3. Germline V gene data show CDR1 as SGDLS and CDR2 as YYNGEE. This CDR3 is CASSGGIRGLDEQYF. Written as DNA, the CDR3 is TGTGCCAGCAGCGGCGGGATCCGGGGGCTGGACGAGCAGTACTTC.

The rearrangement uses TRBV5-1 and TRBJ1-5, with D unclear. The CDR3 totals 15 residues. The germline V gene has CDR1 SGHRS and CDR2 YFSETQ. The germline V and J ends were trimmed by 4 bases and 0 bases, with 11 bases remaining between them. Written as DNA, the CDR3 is TGCGCCAGCAGCCCCGGGCCCTATAGCAATCAGCCCCAGCATTTT. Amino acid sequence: CASSPGPYSNQPQHF.

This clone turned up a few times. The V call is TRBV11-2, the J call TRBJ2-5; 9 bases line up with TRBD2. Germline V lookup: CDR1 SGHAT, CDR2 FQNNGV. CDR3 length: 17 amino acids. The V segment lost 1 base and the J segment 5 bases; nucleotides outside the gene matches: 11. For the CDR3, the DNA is TGTGCCAGCAGCTTAGTCCCTAGCGGGACCTTTGGGGAGACCCAGTACTTC. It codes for CASSLVPSGTFGETQYF.

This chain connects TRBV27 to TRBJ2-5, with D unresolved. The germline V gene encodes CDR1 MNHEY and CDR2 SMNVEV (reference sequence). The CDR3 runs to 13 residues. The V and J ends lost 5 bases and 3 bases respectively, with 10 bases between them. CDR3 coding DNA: TGTGCCAGCAGTACCGGATTGGAAGAGACCCAGTACTTC. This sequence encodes CASSTGLEETQYF.

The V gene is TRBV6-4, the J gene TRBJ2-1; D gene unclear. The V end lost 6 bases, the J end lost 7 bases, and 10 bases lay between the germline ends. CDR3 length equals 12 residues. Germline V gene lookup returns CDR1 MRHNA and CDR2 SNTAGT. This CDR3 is CASRDTRNEQFF. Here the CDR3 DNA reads TGTGCCAGCAGAGATACCAGAAATGAGCAGTTCTTC.

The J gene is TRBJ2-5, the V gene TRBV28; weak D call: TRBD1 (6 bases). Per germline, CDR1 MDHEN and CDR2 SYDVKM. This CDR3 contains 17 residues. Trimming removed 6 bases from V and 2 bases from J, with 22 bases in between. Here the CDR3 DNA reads TGTGCCAGCAGCCAAAGGGGGTGGGGAGCGGAGCAAGAGACCCAGTACTTC. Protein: CASSQRGWGAEQETQYF.

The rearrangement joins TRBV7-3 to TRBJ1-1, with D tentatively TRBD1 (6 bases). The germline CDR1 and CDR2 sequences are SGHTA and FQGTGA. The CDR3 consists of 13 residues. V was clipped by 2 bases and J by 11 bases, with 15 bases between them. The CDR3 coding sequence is TGTGCCAGCAGCTTAGGCCCAGGGGCGGAGGCTTTCTTT. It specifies CASSLGPGAEAFF. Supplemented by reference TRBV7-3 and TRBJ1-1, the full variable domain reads GAGVSQTPSNKVTEKGKYVELRCDPISGHTALYWYRQSLGQGPEFLIYFQGTGAADDSGLPNDRFFAVRPEGSVSTLKIQRTERGDSAVYLCASSLGPGAEAFFGQGTRLTVV.

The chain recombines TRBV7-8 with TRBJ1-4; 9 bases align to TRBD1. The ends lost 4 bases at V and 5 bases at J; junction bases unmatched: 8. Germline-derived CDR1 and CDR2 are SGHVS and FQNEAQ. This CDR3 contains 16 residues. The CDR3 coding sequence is TGTGCCAGCAGCTCCTATGTCGGGACAGGGAATGAAAAACTGTTTTTT. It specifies CASSSYVGTGNEKLFF.

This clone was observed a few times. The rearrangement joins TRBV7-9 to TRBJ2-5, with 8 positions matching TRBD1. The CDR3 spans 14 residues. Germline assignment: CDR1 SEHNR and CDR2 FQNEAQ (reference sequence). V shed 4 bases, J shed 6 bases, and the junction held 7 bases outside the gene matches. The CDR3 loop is CASSSDRDEKTQYF. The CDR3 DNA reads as TGTGCCAGCAGCTCGGACAGGGATGAAAAGACCCAGTACTTC. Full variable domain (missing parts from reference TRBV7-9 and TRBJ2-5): DTGVSQNPRHKITKRGQNVTFRCDPISEHNRLYWYRQTLGQGPEFLTYFQNEAQLEKSRLLSDRFSAERPKGSFSTLEIQRTEQGDSAMYLCASSSDRDEKTQYFGPGTRLLVL.

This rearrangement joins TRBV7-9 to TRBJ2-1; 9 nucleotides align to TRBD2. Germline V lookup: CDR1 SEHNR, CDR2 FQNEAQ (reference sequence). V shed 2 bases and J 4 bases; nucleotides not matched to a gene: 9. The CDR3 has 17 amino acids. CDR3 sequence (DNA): TGTGCCAGCAGCTTAACTATTAGCGGGGGACCGTACAATGAGCAGTTCTTC. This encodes CASSLTISGGPYNEQFF.

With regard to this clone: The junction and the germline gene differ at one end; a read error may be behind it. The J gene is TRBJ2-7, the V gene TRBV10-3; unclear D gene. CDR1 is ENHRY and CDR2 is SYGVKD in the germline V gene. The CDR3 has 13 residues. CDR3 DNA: TGTGCCAGCAGTTTTGGGGAATTCTACGAGCAGTACTTC. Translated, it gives CASSFGEFYEQYF.

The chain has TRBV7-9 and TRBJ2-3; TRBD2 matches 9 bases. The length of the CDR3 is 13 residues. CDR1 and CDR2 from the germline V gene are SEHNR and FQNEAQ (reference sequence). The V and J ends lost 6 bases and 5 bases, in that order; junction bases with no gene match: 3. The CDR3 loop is CASSDSGRDTQYF. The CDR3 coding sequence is TGTGCCAGCAGTGATAGCGGGAGAGATACGCAGTATTTT.

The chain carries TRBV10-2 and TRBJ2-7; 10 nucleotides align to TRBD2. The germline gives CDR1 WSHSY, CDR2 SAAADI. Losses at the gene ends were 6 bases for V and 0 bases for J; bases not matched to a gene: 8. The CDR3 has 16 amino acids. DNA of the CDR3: TGCGCCAGCAGCGACCCAACTAGCGGGACCTCCTACGAGCAGTACTTC. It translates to CASSDPTSGTSYEQYF.

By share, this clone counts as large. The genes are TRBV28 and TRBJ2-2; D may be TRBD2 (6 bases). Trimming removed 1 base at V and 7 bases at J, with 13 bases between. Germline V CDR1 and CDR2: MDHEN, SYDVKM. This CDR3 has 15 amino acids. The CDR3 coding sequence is TGTGCCAGCAGTTTATTTTTCCTCGGGGGCGGGGAGCTGTTTTTT. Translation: CASSLFFLGGGELFF.

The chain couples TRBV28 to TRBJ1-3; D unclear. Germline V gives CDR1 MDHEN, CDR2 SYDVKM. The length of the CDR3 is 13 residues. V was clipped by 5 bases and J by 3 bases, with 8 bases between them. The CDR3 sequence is CASSLAYGNTIYF. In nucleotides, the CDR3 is TGTGCCAGCAGTCTCGCGTATGGAAACACCATATATTTT. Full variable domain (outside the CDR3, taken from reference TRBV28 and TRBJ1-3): DVKVTQSSRYLVKRTGEKVFLECVQDMDHENMFWYRQDPGLGLRLIYFSYDVKMKEKGDIPEGYSVSREKKERFSLILESASTNQTSMYLCASSLAYGNTIYFGEGSWLTVV.

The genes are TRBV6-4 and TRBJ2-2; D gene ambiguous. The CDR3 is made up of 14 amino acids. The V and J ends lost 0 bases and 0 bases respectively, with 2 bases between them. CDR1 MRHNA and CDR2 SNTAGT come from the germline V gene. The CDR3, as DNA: TGTGCCAGCAGTGACTCCACGAACACCGGGGAGCTGTTTTTT. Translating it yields CASSDSTNTGELFF.

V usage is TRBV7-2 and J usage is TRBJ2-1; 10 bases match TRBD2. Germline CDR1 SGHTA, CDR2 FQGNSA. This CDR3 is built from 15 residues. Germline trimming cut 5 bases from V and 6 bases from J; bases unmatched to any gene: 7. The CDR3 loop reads CASSPSGGSVNEQFF. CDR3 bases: TGTGCCAGCAGCCCTAGCGGGGGTTCCGTCAATGAGCAGTTCTTC. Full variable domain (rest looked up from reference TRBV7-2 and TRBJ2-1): GAGVSQSPSNKVTEKGKDVELRCDPISGHTALYWYRQSLGQGLEFLIYFQGNSAPDKSGLPSDRFSAERTGGSVSTLTIQRTQQEDSAVYLCASSPSGGSVNEQFFGPGTRLTVL.